The next 5 T cell receptor beta chains were all read from a single sample in a study of yellow fever vaccine responses in identical twins. One entry per CDR3 protein, called by TCRdb with MiXCR from the RT-PCR reads. The sample lists approximately 15,000 distinct CDR3 sequences, 65% to 85% occurring once. The sample in question was T cells from blood (PBMCs), unsorted or a sorted subset (not recorded which), obtained before or after yellow fever vaccination (not recorded which). All receptors come from a woman aged 18-35 years who received the yellow fever vaccine.

This chain links TRBV11-3 with TRBJ2-5, with D maybe TRBD2 (6 bases). Germline loops: CDR1 SGHNT, CDR2 YENEEA. The CDR3 runs to 11 residues. Trimming cost V 5 bases and J 5 bases, with 6 bases left between them. The CDR3 DNA reads TGTGCCAGCAGCCTAGCGGAGACCCAGTACTTC. Encoded protein: CASSLAETQYF.

Here the CDR3 reads CASSTNPCVYTQYF. The CDR3 region has the DNA TGCGCCAGCTCCACTAACCCCTGCGTTTATACGCAGTATTTT. V is TRBV23-1 and J is TRBJ2-3; D is unclear. TRBV23-1 is an ORF, with its function uncertain. V lost 8 bases and J lost 7, with 19 bases in between. The CDR3 extends over 14 amino acids.

V usage is TRBV18 and J usage is TRBJ1-1; D uncertain. The V end lost 4 bases, the J end lost 4 bases, and 19 bases lay between the germline ends. This CDR3 contains 16 residues. CDR1 and CDR2 (germline): KGHSH, LQKENI. The CDR3 region is CASSLHDRGSGTEAFF. The CDR3 DNA reads TGTGCCAGCTCACTCCACGACCGCGGCAGCGGCACTGAAGCTTTCTTT. Variable domain in full (rest from reference TRBV18 and TRBJ1-1): NAGVMQNPRHLVRRRGQEARLRCSPMKGHSHVYWYRQLPEEGLKFMVYLQKENIIDESGMPKERFSAEFPKEGPSILRIQQVVRGDSAAYFCASSLHDRGSGTEAFFGQGTRLTVV.

The rearrangement links TRBV20-1 to TRBJ2-2, with TRBD2 as a possible D gene (5 bases). V dropped 4 bases and J dropped 1 base, with 13 bases sitting between them. This CDR3 is built from 15 residues. Germline CDR1 is DFQATT and CDR2 is SNEGSKA (reference sequence). CDR3 DNA: TGCAGTGCTAACCCCGCTAGCAAGAACACCGGGGAGCTGTTTTTT. Its protein product is CSANPASKNTGELFF.

The rearrangement joins TRBV13 to TRBJ2-5; TRBD1 is a possible D gene (6 bases). Trimming shortened V by 4 bases and J by 5 bases, and 11 bases separated the two germline ends. There are 13 residues in the CDR3. The germline gives CDR1 PRHDT, CDR2 FYEKMQ (reference sequence). The CDR3 is CASSSGTSETQYF. The CDR3 DNA reads as TGTGCCAGCAGCTCCGGGACATCGGAGACCCAGTACTTC.